The clone carrying this TCR beta chain was observed a handful of times. TCRdb ran MiXCR on the 5' RACE reads and lists one entry per CDR3 protein. Among fewer than 500,000 distinct CDR3 sequences, 20% to 25% were seen once, and the ten largest hold 2.9%. This entry is derived from a study of identical twins. V gave up 8 bases and J gave up 0 bases; unmatched junction bases: 12. The CDR3 runs to 18 residues. These data also featured in a second study, about T cells expressing NK-cell markers. That paper states: The TCR beta repertoires originated in sorted CD3+CD56+NKG2C+, CD3+CD56+NKG2C- and CD3+CD56-NKG2C+ T cells.

The rearrangement uses TRBV12-3 or TRBV12-4 and TRBJ2-1; TRBD2 agrees at 11 bases. This TCR was recovered from a woman younger than 30 in good health. Material: CD4+ T cells sorted from blood. CDR3: CASRTGLAAFSSYNEQFF. CDR3 sequence (DNA): TGTGCCAGCCGAACGGGACTAGCGGCCTTCAGCTCCTACAATGAGCAGTTCTTC.